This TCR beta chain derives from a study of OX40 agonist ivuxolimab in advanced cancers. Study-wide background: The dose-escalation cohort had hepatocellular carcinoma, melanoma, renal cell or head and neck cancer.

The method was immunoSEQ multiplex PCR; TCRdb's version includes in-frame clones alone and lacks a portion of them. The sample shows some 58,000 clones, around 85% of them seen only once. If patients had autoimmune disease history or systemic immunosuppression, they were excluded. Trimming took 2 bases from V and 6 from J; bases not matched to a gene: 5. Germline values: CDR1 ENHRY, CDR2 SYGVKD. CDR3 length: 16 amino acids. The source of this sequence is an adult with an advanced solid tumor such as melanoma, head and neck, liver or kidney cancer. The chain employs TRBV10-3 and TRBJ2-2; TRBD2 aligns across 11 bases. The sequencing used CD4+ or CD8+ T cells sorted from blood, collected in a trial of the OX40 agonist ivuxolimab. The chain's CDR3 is CAISEDFSGRAGELFF. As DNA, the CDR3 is TGTGCCATCAGTGAGGATTTTAGCGGGAGGGCCGGGGAGCTGTTTTTT.